This TCR beta chain was observed in a study of CD8+ T cells in alopecia areata. CDR1 and CDR2 (germline): SGHTA, FQGNSA. V lost 6 bases and J lost 1, with 3 bases in between. The CDR3 sequence is 11 residues long. Documented treatment: oral pan-JAK inhibitor, 5-10 mg twice daily. Alopecia areata patients provided lesional scalp punch biopsies and peripheral blood. It was cDNA, reverse transcribed from extracted RNA, that served as the sequencing template. Measured with immunoSEQ multiplex PCR; TCRdb has only the in-frame clones, and not every one. The repertoire holds 60,000 to 85,000 clones, with around 30% as singletons. For this clone: Given a much more abundant clone one base away, this may be a read error.

Sequencing was performed on CD8+ T cells sorted from blood, taken at week 4, from a patient treated with tofacitinib. V is TRBV7-2 and J is TRBJ1-1; D gene unclear. This receptor was taken from a human donor with alopecia areata. The CDR3 reads CASRPNTEAFF. In DNA, the CDR3 is TGTGCCAGCAGACCGAACACTGAAGCTTTCTTT.